This passage covers 6 T cell receptor beta chains from one sample sequenced in a study of CD8 T cells in ankylosing spondylitis. TCRdb fed the 5' RACE reads into MiXCR, producing one record per CDR3 protein. The sample records hundreds of thousands of distinct CDR3 sequences, roughly 24% being singletons. Sequencing was performed on blood, either unsorted or a sorted T cell fraction (not recorded which). These receptors all stem from a male donor with ankylosing spondylitis or in good health (not recorded which).

This clonotype appeared many times. The chain links TRBV9 to TRBJ2-7; 8 nucleotides align to TRBD2. Germline V lookup: CDR1 SGDLS, CDR2 YYNGEE. V shed 2 bases, J shed 4 bases, and the junction held 8 bases outside the gene matches. The CDR3 length is 15 residues. As DNA, the CDR3 is TGTGCCAGCAGCGTCTCAGCGGGAGAACTTTACGAGCAGTACTTC. It translates to CASSVSAGELYEQYF.

Many counts were recorded for this clonotype. The rearrangement links TRBV10-3 to TRBJ2-3; 10 nucleotides agree with TRBD2. CDR1 is ENHRY, CDR2 SYGVKD, per germline. The CDR3 spans 17 residues. Losses at the gene ends were 7 bases for V and 4 bases for J; bases not matched to a gene: 14. The CDR3 coding sequence is TGTGCCATCAAATCCCAGCTACTAGCGGGAATATCAGATACGCAGTATTTT. This encodes CAIKSQLLAGISDTQYF.

This clonotype was detected many times. The chain recombines TRBV4-3 with TRBJ2-2; TRBD2 agrees at 11 bases. The CDR3 spans 18 residues. Germline CDR1 is LGHNA and CDR2 is YSLEER. The V segment lost 0 bases and the J segment 7 bases; nucleotides outside the gene matches: 10. This CDR3 is CASSQEPPIAGGVGELFF. CDR3 sequence (DNA): TGCGCCAGCAGCCAAGAACCACCTATAGCGGGAGGGGTCGGGGAGCTGTTTTTT.

This sequence joins TRBV6-5 and TRBJ1-2; 10 bases align to TRBD1. This CDR3 region has 15 residues. Trimming at V came to 4 bases and at J to 3 bases, leaving 5 bases not matched to a gene. Germline CDR1 is MNHEY and CDR2 is SVGAGI. This CDR3 is CASSFLGQGDYGYTF. CDR3 nucleotide sequence: TGTGCCAGCAGTTTTCTAGGACAGGGGGACTATGGCTACACCTTC.

This clonotype was seen a handful of times. V and J are TRBV5-1 and TRBJ2-5, with 8 bases lining up with TRBD1. This CDR3 spans 15 amino acids. V gave up 0 bases and J gave up 2 bases; unmatched junction bases: 3. Germline CDR1 and CDR2: SGHRS and YFSETQ. The CDR3 DNA reads as TGCGCCAGCAGCTTGGACAGGGGGTCACAAGAGACCCAGTACTTC. Translating gives CASSLDRGSQETQYF.

There are many counts of this clonotype. The chain carries TRBV28 and TRBJ2-7; D possibly corresponds to TRBD1 (5 bases). V was cut by 10 bases and J by 7 bases, with 20 bases left in between. Germline values: CDR1 MDHEN, CDR2 SYDVKM. CDR3 size: 13 residues. The CDR3 region has the DNA TGTGCCATCGCAAGGGGTCCCACTGGTGAGCAGTACTTC. Translation gives CAIARGPTGEQYF.